These T cell receptor beta chains were read from a single sample in a study of T cell changes during pregnancy in multiple sclerosis. Method: immunoSEQ multiplex PCR; TCRdb's copy keeps in-frame clones and lacks some. The sample has 88,000 or so clones; 90% to 95% are singletons. This material consisted of peripheral blood, taken before pregnancy. These receptors were obtained from a female donor with multiple sclerosis, enrolled in a pregnancy study. CDR3s include the opening cysteine and the closing phenylalanine or tryptophan. Fields, in order: CDR3 protein, CDR3 DNA, J gene, D gene, clone size, V gene. A D gene is named only where the DNA matches it firmly. Rows give clone size only sometimes, using once, few, many, or a class for an expanded clone.

CASRGASGGGTTDTQYF,TGTGCCAGCAGGGGAGCTAGCGGGGGGGGAACCACAGATACGCAGTATTTT,TRBJ2-3,TRBD2,NA,TRBV2
CASNSHLGGTEAFF,TGTGCCAGTAACTCTCACCTAGGCGGCACTGAAGCTTTCTTT,TRBJ1-1,NA,NA,TRBV19
CASSLVGGGAVPTDF,NA,TRBJ2-5,NA,once,TRBV7-2
CASSESGAQETQYF,TGTGCCAGCAGTGAATCAGGGGCCCAAGAGACCCAGTACTTC,TRBJ2-5,NA,NA,TRBV2
CASSQVGEQYF,TGTGCCAGCAGTCAGGTTGGGGAGCAGTACTTC,TRBJ2-7,NA,NA,TRBV2
CASSTWTSGGAEQFF,TGTGCCAGCAGCACTTGGACTAGCGGGGGGGCTGAGCAGTTCTTC,TRBJ2-1,TRBD2,NA,TRBV5-6
CASSPSTLSPLHF,TGTGCCAGCTCCCCCTCTACTCTTTCACCCCTCCACTTT,TRBJ1-6,NA,once,TRBV18
CASRRPTSGETQYF,TGTGCCAGCAGGCGCCCCACTAGCGGTGAGACCCAGTACTTC,TRBJ2-5,TRBD2,NA,TRBV13
CAWSVQVSPLHF,TGTGCCTGGAGTGTACAGGTCTCACCCCTCCACTTT,TRBJ1-6,NA,NA,TRBV30
CAISRGGVNYGYTF,TGTGCCATCAGTCGAGGGGGAGTTAACTATGGCTACACCTTC,TRBJ1-2,NA,NA,TRBV10-3
CASSPPGLTGANVLTF,TGTGCCAGCTCACCACCGGGCCTTACTGGGGCCAACGTCCTGACTTTC,TRBJ2-6,NA,NA,TRBV18
CASSSGTSGGNRETQYF,TGTGCCAGCAGTTCGGGAACTAGCGGGGGGAATAGAGAGACCCAGTACTTC,TRBJ2-5,TRBD2,NA,TRBV28
CASRGQGANSPLHF,TGTGCCAGCAGGGGACAGGGAGCTAATTCACCCCTCCACTTT,TRBJ1-6,TRBD1,NA,TRBV6-4
CASRLLADNEQFF,TGTGCCAGCAGACTACTAGCGGACAATGAGCAGTTCTTC,TRBJ2-1,TRBD2,NA,TRBV2
CASSNSAAAGGGTQYF,TGTGCCAGCAGCAATTCGGCTGCGGCGGGAGGGGGGACCCAGTACTTC,TRBJ2-5,TRBD2,NA,TRBV9
CASSIAGQPQHF,TGTGCCAGTAGTATAGCAGGTCAGCCCCAGCATTTT,TRBJ1-5,NA,NA,TRBV19
CASSYRLAGGKGIEQFF,TGTGCCAGCAGTTACCGACTAGCGGGGGGCAAAGGAATTGAGCAGTTCTTC,TRBJ2-1,TRBD2,NA,TRBV28
CASSPRTASNYGYTF,TGTGCCAGCAGTCCTCGGACAGCTTCTAACTATGGCTACACCTTC,TRBJ1-2,NA,NA,TRBV27
CASSSAQGTKNIQYF,TGCGCCAGCAGCTCTGCCCAGGGGACCAAAAACATTCAGTACTTC,TRBJ2-4,NA,few,TRBV5-1
CAIRAGGIYEQYF,TGTGCCATCAGAGCGGGCGGGATCTACGAGCAGTACTTC,TRBJ2-7,NA,NA,TRBV10-3
CASSESGTGGFEQYF,TGTGCCAGCAGTGAAAGTGGGACAGGGGGCTTCGAGCAGTACTTC,TRBJ2-7,TRBD1,NA,TRBV6-1
CAWSEGTASMNTEAFF,TGTGCCTGGAGTGAGGGGACAGCGAGCATGAACACTGAAGCTTTCTTT,TRBJ1-1,TRBD1,NA,TRBV30
CASSQGQGLLASGNTIYF,TGCGCCAGCAGCCAGGGACAGGGGCTATTGGCCTCTGGAAACACCATATATTTT,TRBJ1-3,TRBD1,once,TRBV4-1
CASSPRRDSRSSTDTQYF,TGTGCCAGCAGCCCCCGGAGGGACTCGAGAAGTAGCACAGATACGCAGTATTTT,TRBJ2-3,NA,NA,TRBV7-9
CATSGGINYGYTF,TGTGCCACCAGCGGGGGGATCAACTATGGCTACACCTTC,TRBJ1-2,NA,NA,TRBV15
CASSKEMNTGELFF,TGCGCCAGCAGCAAAGAGATGAACACCGGGGAGCTGTTTTTT,TRBJ2-2,NA,NA,TRBV5-1
CATSRDGRGGNEQFF,TGTGCCACCAGCAGAGATGGGAGGGGTGGCAATGAGCAGTTCTTC,TRBJ2-1,TRBD2,NA,TRBV15
CASSERDTMNTEAFF,TGTGCCAGCAGTGAAAGAGACACAATGAACACTGAAGCTTTCTTT,TRBJ1-1,NA,NA,TRBV25-1
CASTGRDREPSGANVLTF,TGTGCCAGCACCGGAAGGGACAGGGAACCCTCTGGGGCCAACGTCCTGACTTTC,TRBJ2-6,TRBD1,NA,TRBV2
CASSSHPSRGFVDEQYF,TGCGCCAGCAGTTCACACCCTAGCAGGGGTTTCGTCGACGAGCAGTACTTC,TRBJ2-7,NA,NA,TRBV10-1
CASSQGGRYLQETQYF,TGTGCCAGCAGTCAGGGGGGCAGATACCTCCAAGAGACCCAGTACTTC,TRBJ2-5,NA,NA,TRBV6-6
CASSLWGGNYGYTF,TGTGCCAGCAGTTTATGGGGAGGAAACTATGGCTACACCTTC,TRBJ1-2,NA,NA,TRBV27
CASSIVGGNQPQHF,TGTGCCAGTAGTATAGTCGGGGGGAATCAGCCCCAGCATTTT,TRBJ1-5,NA,NA,TRBV19
CASSATGDTEAFF,TGCGCCAGCAGCGCGACAGGTGACACTGAAGCTTTCTTT,TRBJ1-1,NA,once,TRBV5-1
CASSLAAGFGTEAFF,TGTGCCAGCAGCTTGGCGGCAGGGTTTGGCACTGAAGCTTTCTTT,TRBJ1-1,NA,NA,TRBV5-6
CASDAGNTEAFF,TGTGCCAGTGATGCCGGGAACACTGAAGCTTTCTTT,TRBJ1-1,NA,NA,TRBV19
CASSVDWTTTDTQYF,TGTGCCAGCAGCGTAGATTGGACTACCACAGATACGCAGTATTTT,TRBJ2-3,NA,NA,TRBV9
CASSPDVRGPSGYTF,TGCGCCAGCAGCCCGGATGTCAGGGGGCCGTCTGGCTACACCTTC,TRBJ1-2,TRBD1,NA,TRBV5-1
CASSPSTGVGTDTQYF,TGTGCCAGCAGCCCCTCAACAGGGGTCGGCACAGATACGCAGTATTTT,TRBJ2-3,TRBD1,NA,TRBV11-3
CASSQETDTGGEAFF,TGCGCCAGCAGCCAAGAAACAGATACCGGTGGGGAAGCTTTCTTT,TRBJ1-1,NA,NA,TRBV4-1
CASSYAGGPNEQFF,TGTGCCAGCAGTTACGCGGGGGGGCCGAATGAGCAGTTCTTC,TRBJ2-1,TRBD2,NA,TRBV6-5
CASSSTWGGTPETQYF,TGTGCCAGCAGCTCCACGTGGGGGGGGACCCCAGAGACCCAGTACTTC,TRBJ2-5,TRBD2,NA,TRBV5-4
CASRLGTGYPQETQYF,TGTGCCAGCAGGTTAGGGACAGGATATCCCCAAGAGACCCAGTACTTC,TRBJ2-5,TRBD1,NA,TRBV2
CASSLGGDTEAFF,TGTGCCAGCAGCTTGGGGGGGGACACTGAAGCTTTCTTT,TRBJ1-1,NA,NA,TRBV7-8
CASSFFRGRGGTEAFF,TGTGCCAGCAGCTTTTTCAGGGGCCGAGGGGGCACTGAAGCTTTCTTT,TRBJ1-1,NA,NA,TRBV5-6
CASSPLGQGKYGYTF,TGTGCCAGCAGCCCCCTGGGACAGGGGAAGTATGGCTACACCTTC,TRBJ1-2,TRBD1,NA,TRBV9
CASSPSAGHTGELFF,TGTGCCAGTAGTCCCTCCGCAGGGCACACCGGGGAGCTGTTTTTT,TRBJ2-2,NA,NA,TRBV19
CASSRGTANTEAFF,TGTGCCAGCAGCCGAGGGACAGCGAACACTGAAGCTTTCTTT,TRBJ1-1,TRBD1,NA,TRBV5-6
CASSLRDSETDTQYF,TGTGCCAGCAGCTTGCGGGACAGTGAGACAGATACGCAGTATTTT,TRBJ2-3,TRBD1,NA,TRBV5-5
CASSVAGPVNTEAFF,TGTGCCAGTAGTGTCGCGGGGCCGGTGAACACTGAAGCTTTCTTT,TRBJ1-1,NA,NA,TRBV19
CASSPQANTEAFF,TGTGCCAGCTCACCGCAGGCCAACACTGAAGCTTTCTTT,TRBJ1-1,NA,NA,TRBV18
CATSTGVASRDTQYF,TGTGCCACCAGCACCGGGGTGGCTAGCAGAGATACGCAGTATTTT,TRBJ2-3,NA,NA,TRBV15
CASSPGISGNTIYF,TGTGCCAGCAGCCCCGGGATTTCTGGAAACACCATATATTTT,TRBJ1-3,NA,NA,TRBV13
CASSYSISWHNQPQHF,TGTGCCAGCAGTTACTCGATCTCCTGGCACAATCAGCCCCAGCATTTT,TRBJ1-5,NA,NA,TRBV6-6
CASSQVGPMSDTQYF,TGCGCCAGCAGCCAAGTTGGGCCGATGTCAGATACGCAGTATTTT,TRBJ2-3,NA,NA,TRBV4-1
CASSAQGNTEAFF,TGTGCCAGCAGCGCCCAGGGGAACACTGAAGCTTTCTTT,TRBJ1-1,NA,NA,TRBV9
CASKSRAANEKLFF,TGTGCCAGCAAGTCCAGGGCGGCTAATGAAAAACTGTTTTTT,TRBJ1-4,NA,NA,TRBV28
CATSSRGPRVSGNQPQHF,TGTGCCACCAGCAGCCGAGGGCCAAGGGTAAGTGGCAATCAGCCCCAGCATTTT,TRBJ1-5,NA,NA,TRBV15